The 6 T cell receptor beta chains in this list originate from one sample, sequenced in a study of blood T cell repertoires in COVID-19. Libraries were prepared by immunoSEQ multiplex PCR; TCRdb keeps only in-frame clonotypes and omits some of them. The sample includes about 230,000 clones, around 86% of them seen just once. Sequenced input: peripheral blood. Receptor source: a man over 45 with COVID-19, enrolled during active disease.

CDR3 bases: TGTGCCAGTAGTACCCAGGGGGTAACAGAGATCGACAATGAGCAGTTCTTC. It encodes CASSTQGVTEIDNEQFF. The V call is TRBV19, the J call TRBJ2-1; 7 bases agree with TRBD1. The V segment lost 4 bases and the J segment 5 bases; nucleotides outside the gene matches: 14. This CDR3 has 17 residues. In germline, CDR1 is LNHDA, CDR2 SQIVND (reference sequence).

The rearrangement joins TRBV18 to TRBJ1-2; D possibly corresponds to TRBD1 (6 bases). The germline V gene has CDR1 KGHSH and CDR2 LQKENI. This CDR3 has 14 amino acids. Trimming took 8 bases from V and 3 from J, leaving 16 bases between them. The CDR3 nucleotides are TGTGCCAGCACTGGAACAGGGCAGGACTATGGCTACACCTTC. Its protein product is CASTGTGQDYGYTF. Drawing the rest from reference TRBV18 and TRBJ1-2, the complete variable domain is NAGVMQNPRHLVRRRGQEARLRCSPMKGHSHVYWYRQLPEEGLKFMVYLQKENIIDESGMPKERFSAEFPKEGPSILRIQQVVRGDSAAYFCASTGTGQDYGYTFGSGTRLTVV.

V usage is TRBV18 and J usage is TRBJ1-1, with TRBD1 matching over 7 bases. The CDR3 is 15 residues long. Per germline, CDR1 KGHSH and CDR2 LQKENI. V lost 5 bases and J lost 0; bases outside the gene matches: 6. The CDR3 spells CASSSGQIMNTEAFF. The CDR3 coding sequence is TGTGCCAGCTCATCGGGACAGATAATGAACACTGAAGCTTTCTTT.

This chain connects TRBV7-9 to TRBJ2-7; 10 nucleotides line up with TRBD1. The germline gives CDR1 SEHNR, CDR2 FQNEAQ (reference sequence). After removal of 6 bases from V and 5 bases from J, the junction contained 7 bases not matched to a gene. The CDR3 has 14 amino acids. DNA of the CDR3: TGTGCCAGCAGTTCGGACAGGGGGTTAGACGAGCAGTACTTC. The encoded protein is CASSSDRGLDEQYF.

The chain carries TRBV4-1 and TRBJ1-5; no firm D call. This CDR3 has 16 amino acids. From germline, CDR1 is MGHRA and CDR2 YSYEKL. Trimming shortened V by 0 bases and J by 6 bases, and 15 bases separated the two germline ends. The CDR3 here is CASSQEIGGISQPQHF. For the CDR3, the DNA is TGCGCCAGCAGCCAAGAGATAGGAGGGATCTCTCAGCCCCAGCATTTT.

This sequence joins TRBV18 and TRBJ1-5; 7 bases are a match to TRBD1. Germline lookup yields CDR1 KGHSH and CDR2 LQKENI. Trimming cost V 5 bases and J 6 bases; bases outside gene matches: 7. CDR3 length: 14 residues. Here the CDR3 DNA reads TGTGCCAGCTCAACAGACAGGGATGCTCAGCCCCAGCATTTT. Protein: CASSTDRDAQPQHF.